The 11 T cell receptor beta chains listed next were all sequenced from one sample in a study of early T cells in non-severe SARS-CoV-2 infection. TCRdb called the 5' RACE reads again in MiXCR, with one record for every CDR3 protein. The table records about 50,000 distinct CDR3 sequences, 5.5% to 6.5% of them present only once. The sequencing here drew on whole blood, taken at baseline. The receptors originated from an adult who was a healthcare worker with PCR-confirmed SARS-CoV-2 infection or an uninfected control (not recorded which).

This clonotype was picked up many times. V and J are TRBV20-1 and TRBJ2-2; 11 bases are a match to TRBD2. The germline gives CDR1 DFQATT, CDR2 SNEGSKA (reference sequence). CDR3 length: 16 amino acids. After removal of 3 bases from V and 5 bases from J, the junction contained 8 bases not matched to a gene. For the CDR3, the DNA is TGCAGTGCTAGGTCTCCGGGACTAGCGGCTACCGGGGAGCTGTTTTTT. Translating gives CSARSPGLAATGELFF.

This clonotype was observed a few times. This sequence joins TRBV20-1 and TRBJ1-1; TRBD1 might be the D (5 bases). Trimming left V 1 base short and J 8 bases short, with 14 bases between. Germline loops: CDR1 DFQATT, CDR2 SNEGSKA (reference sequence). This CDR3 has 13 residues. CDR3 residues: CSARAGDRREAFF. The CDR3 DNA follows: TGCAGTGCTAGAGCGGGGGATAGGCGCGAAGCTTTCTTT.

This clonotype was observed at least ten times. The chain carries TRBV6-6 and TRBJ1-5; a weak D match, TRBD1 (5 bases). The CDR3 contains 15 residues. V was clipped by 6 bases and J by 1 base, with 13 bases between them. CDR1 is MNHNY, CDR2 SVGAGI, per germline (reference sequence). The CDR3 sequence is CASRDGRGSNQPQHF. Here the CDR3 DNA reads TGTGCCAGCAGGGACGGACGGGGGAGCAATCAGCCCCAGCATTTT.

This clonotype was counted a few times. The V and J genes are TRBV7-2 and TRBJ1-4; 12 nucleotides match TRBD1. The germline gives CDR1 SGHTA, CDR2 FQGNSA. V gave up 5 bases and J gave up 8 bases; unmatched junction bases: 12. The CDR3 sequence is 17 residues long. CDR3 in amino acids: CASSRVGTGGAGEKLFF. Written as DNA, the CDR3 is TGTGCCAGCAGCCGAGTGGGGACAGGGGGCGCGGGCGAAAAACTGTTTTTT.

Concerning this clonotype: This may be a read error, as it is one base from a much larger clone. This sequence joins TRBV9 and TRBJ2-2; TRBD2 matches 11 bases. The CDR3 runs to 15 residues. Germline lookup yields CDR1 SGDLS and CDR2 YYNGEE. The CDR3 is CANSPSGGWTGELFF. The CDR3 nucleotides are TGTGCCAACAGCCCTAGCGGGGGGTGGACCGGGGAGCTGTTTTTT.

In its sample, this clonotype was seen many times. This rearrangement joins TRBV6-5 to TRBJ1-1; D is unclear. This CDR3 contains 13 residues. Trimming shortened V by 2 bases and J by 3 bases, and 7 bases separated the two germline ends. CDR1 MNHEY and CDR2 SVGAGI come from the germline V gene. CDR3 in DNA: TGTGCCAGCAGTTACAGGGCCGACACTGAAGCTTTCTTT. Its protein product is CASSYRADTEAFF.

This clonotype was observed at least ten times. The rearrangement links TRBV23-1 to TRBJ2-7; 10 nucleotides agree with TRBD1. TRBV23-1 is reported as an ORF; its role is uncertain. With V trimmed by 7 bases and J by 3 bases, 3 bases remained unmatched. There are 13 residues in the CDR3. CDR3 sequence reads: CASTRDRGYEQYF. Written as DNA, the CDR3 is TGCGCCAGCACCAGGGACAGGGGCTACGAGCAGTACTTC.

The genes are TRBV12-3 or TRBV12-4 and TRBJ1-1, with TRBD1 matching over 7 bases. V dropped 4 bases and J dropped 4; count of bases not matched to a gene: 12. CDR3 length: 16 residues. The CDR3 DNA reads as TGTGCCAGCAGTTCCACAGGGGCGTCGGGGCGCACTGAAGCTTTCTTT. Protein: CASSSTGASGRTEAFF.

This clonotype was counted many times. The V and J genes are TRBV30 and TRBJ2-1, with 11 nucleotides matching TRBD2. The length of the CDR3 is 18 residues. Germline CDR1 and CDR2: GTSNPN and SVGIG (reference sequence). The junction had 7 bases not matched to a gene; V was cut back by 0 bases and J by 0 bases. The CDR3 region is CAWSVPSGGPSSYNEQFF. The CDR3, as DNA: TGTGCCTGGAGTGTGCCTAGCGGGGGGCCGAGCTCCTACAATGAGCAGTTCTTC.

There are a few counts of this clonotype. The chain combines TRBV5-1 with TRBJ2-7, with 9 bases identical to TRBD1. CDR3 length equals 14 residues. CDR1 and CDR2 (germline): SGHRS, YFSETQ. Germline trimming cut 3 bases from V and 7 bases from J; bases unmatched to any gene: 8. The CDR3 loop reads CASSSTGGSWEQYF. CDR3 DNA sequence: TGCGCCAGCAGCTCAACAGGGGGCTCGTGGGAGCAGTACTTC.

This clonotype has ten or more counts. The V and J genes are TRBV18 and TRBJ1-1, with unresolved D. Per germline, CDR1 KGHSH and CDR2 LQKENI. This CDR3 is 12 amino acids long. The V end lost 5 bases, the J end lost 0 bases, and 4 bases lay between the germline ends. CDR3 loop: CASSRLNTEAFF. The CDR3 bases are TGTGCCAGCTCAAGACTGAACACTGAAGCTTTCTTT.